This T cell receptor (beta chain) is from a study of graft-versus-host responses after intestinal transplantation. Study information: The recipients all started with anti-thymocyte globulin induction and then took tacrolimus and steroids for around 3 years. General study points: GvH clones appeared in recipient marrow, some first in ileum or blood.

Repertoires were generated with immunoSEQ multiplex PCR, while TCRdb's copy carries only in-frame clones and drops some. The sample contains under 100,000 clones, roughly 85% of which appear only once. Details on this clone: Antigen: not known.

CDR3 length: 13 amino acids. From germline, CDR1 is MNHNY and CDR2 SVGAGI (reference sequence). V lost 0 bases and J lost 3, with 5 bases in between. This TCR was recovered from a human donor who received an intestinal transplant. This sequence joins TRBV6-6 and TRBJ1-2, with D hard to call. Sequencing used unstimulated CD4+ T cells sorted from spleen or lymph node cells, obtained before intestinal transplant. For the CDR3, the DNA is TGTGCCAGCAGTTACTCGTCGGACTATGGCTACACCTTC. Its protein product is CASSYSSDYGYTF.